This T cell receptor (beta chain) emerged from a study of Ad26.COV2.S vaccination and SARS-CoV-2 variants (dated by TCRdb to about 2021). As for the study more broadly: Donors in the vaccine arm were drawn from COV1001, a multicentre, randomized, double-blind, placebo-controlled phase I-IIa trial testing Ad26.COV2.S in healthy adults. Dosing of Ad26.COV2.S was intramuscular, at either 5x10^10 or 1x10^11 viral particles, delivered as one shot or as two shots spaced 56 days apart. The specificity and breadth of SARS-CoV-2-reactive T cell receptors after Ad26.COV2.S vaccination were assessed by TCRbeta repertoire sequencing. The TCR-sequenced set comprised approximately 30 samples: approximately 20 Ad26.COV2.S vaccine recipients, 5 placebo recipients and 8 SARS-CoV-2 convalescent individuals. Trial participants were randomized into five groups of five, in which low-dose or high-dose Ad26.COV2.S was given once or twice, or placebo was given on both occasions. Throughout the experiments and outcome assessment, investigators stayed blinded to trial group allocation. Broader findings and caveats from the paper: Vaccine and placebo recipients had comparable non-spike TCR breadth, which fits with the vaccine containing only spike. Compared with placebo recipients, Ad26.COV2.S recipients showed higher spike-specific TCR breadth (P = 0.0014). According to the authors, total T cell responses may have been underestimated by the TCR breadth and depth analyses. The study lacked the statistical power to compare responses across vaccine doses or regimens. After vaccination, substantial breadth of spike-specific CD8+ and CD4+ T cell responses was reported.

The sample's treatment or condition, from its label and the paper: about 20 received Ad26.COV2.S at low or high dose, single or two shots; 5 received placebo; per-sample allocation not given. For vaccine and placebo recipients, repertoires were sequenced using samples collected on day 63 after the first injection. In Cohort 1b, 25 adults aged 18-55 years were enrolled at a single site in Boston, USA, between 29 July and 7 August 2020. As a vaccine, Ad26.COV2.S was a replication-incompetent adenovirus type 26 vector that expressed a prefusion-stabilized SARS-CoV-2 spike protein derived from the original Wuhan strain. To note about this clone: The antigen it recognizes is unknown. No base-level quality is on record; no much larger clone is a single base apart.

CDR1 MDHEN and CDR2 SYDVKM are derived from the germline V gene. V gives up 5 bases and J gives up 5 bases, and the segment between their germline ends measures 18 bases. Including the terminal cysteine and phenylalanine, the CDR3 comprises 15 residues. Here the CDR3 DNA is all that survives: 45 bases in frame from base 1. The immunoSEQ Assay was used to sequence TCRbeta CDR3 regions. After extraction, genomic DNA underwent amplification by bias-controlled multiplex PCR, followed by high-throughput sequencing. Regarding the original processing steps: To quantify the absolute abundance of every unique TCRbeta CDR3 region, sequences were collapsed and filtered. T cell fraction was estimated by normalization of TCRbeta template counts to usable DNA, with usable DNA being measured through amplification of reference genes present in all nucleated cells. Repertoire TCRs were annotated as SARS-CoV-2-specific when V gene, CDR3 amino acid sequence and J gene were exactly matched to a known reactive TCR set. The reference SARS-CoV-2 TCR set came from MIRA and was filtered for enrichment in COVID-19-positive ImmuneCODE repertoires, removing public or cross-reactive TCRs. Based on the MIRA antigens, annotated TCRs were further analysed at the level of specific ORF or position within ORF. Breadth was defined as annotated unique rearrangements over total unique productive rearrangements; depth was the summed frequency of those rearrangements. Group comparisons of TCR breadth used two-sided Wilcoxon rank-sum tests. Drawn from immuneACCESS, this table holds only the in-frame rearrangements with V and J called that TCRdb kept. Clones are partly lost; checked studies trace under half to an unresolved V gene and leave the rest unexplained. V and J calls and clone size are copied from that table; D and trimming were computed from the DNA. A total of 400,000 to 450,000 clones appear in this sample, about 92% of them only once. The top ten clonotypes cover around 4.5% of the sample.

This chain joins TRBV28 to TRBJ1-1; the D gene identity is not certain. The clonotype originates from a person between 18 and 59 years old who received the Ad26.COV2.S COVID-19 vaccine or a placebo. The sequenced sample was peripheral blood, obtained in a trial of Ad26.COV2.S vaccine versus placebo. The nucleotide sequence is given as TGTGCCAGCAGTCCCCTTGCCAGTTCGGAGACTGAAGCTTTCTTT. This gives the protein CASSPLASSETEAFF.